Following are 19 T cell receptor beta chains from one sample sequenced in a study of T cells after yellow fever vaccination. TCRdb called the 5' RACE reads again in MiXCR, with one record for every CDR3 protein. Of about 340,000 distinct CDR3 sequences listed, 8.7% are singletons. This sample comprised PBMCs, obtained on the day of the first yellow fever vaccination. The receptors derive from a man aged 18 to 29 who received the YFV17D yellow fever vaccine.

In this sample, this clonotype turned up a few times. The chain employs TRBV29-1 and TRBJ1-5, with D possibly TRBD1 on 5 matching bases. The CDR3 length is 15 residues. Germline CDR1 SQVTM, CDR2 ANQGSEA. V gave up 7 bases and J gave up 2 bases, with 18 bases separating them. For the CDR3, the DNA is TGCAGCGCCCAGGCCGGGGCCGGTGGCAATCAGCCCCAGCATTTT. As protein: CSAQAGAGGNQPQHF.

The CDR3 loop is CASSPTRTGLGYTF. The CDR3 region has the DNA TGCGCCAGCAGCCCGACTCGGACAGGGTTAGGCTACACCTTC. The V and J genes are TRBV5-1 and TRBJ1-2, with 8 bases matching TRBD1. This CDR3 is built from 14 residues. Germline loops: CDR1 SGHRS, CDR2 YFSETQ. The V and J ends lost 4 bases and 8 bases, in that order; junction bases with no gene match: 10. The full variable domain, completed using reference TRBV5-1 and TRBJ1-2, is KAGVTQTPRYLIKTRGQQVTLSCSPISGHRSVSWYQQTPGQGLQFLFEYFSETQRNKGNFPGRFSGRQFSNSRSEMNVSTLELGDSALYLCASSPTRTGLGYTFGSGTRLTVV.

A few counts support this clonotype. This chain joins TRBV7-2 and TRBJ2-1, with D possibly matching TRBD2 (6 bases). Trimming cost V 3 bases and J 9 bases, with 12 bases left between them. There are 13 residues in the CDR3. From germline, CDR1 is SGHTA and CDR2 FQGNSA. The DNA for the CDR3 is TGTGCCAGCAGCTTCCAGGTGGGAGGTGAGCAGTTCTTC. Protein: CASSFQVGGEQFF.

This clonotype was seen a handful of times. The chain is built from TRBV5-1 and TRBJ2-1; maybe TRBD1 (5 bases). Germline V gene sequence: CDR1 SGHRS, CDR2 YFSETQ. The V gene lost 5 bases and the J gene lost 4 bases, with 10 bases spanning the gap. The CDR3 is 13 residues long. The CDR3 DNA follows: TGCGCCAGCAGGACAGCTCTTTACAATGAGCAGTTCTTC. It is translated as CASRTALYNEQFF.

This clonotype was counted only a few times. V is TRBV28 and J is TRBJ2-1, with 10 nucleotides matching TRBD1. The V gene's germline CDR1 is MDHEN and CDR2 SYDVKM. The CDR3 extends over 16 amino acids. V dropped 2 bases and J dropped 4; count of bases not matched to a gene: 5. The chain's CDR3 is CASSLAGDRGYNEQFF. Written as DNA, the CDR3 is TGTGCCAGCAGTTTAGCAGGGGACAGGGGTTACAATGAGCAGTTCTTC.

The chain is built from TRBV18 and TRBJ2-7; 8 positions agree with TRBD1. CDR1 KGHSH and CDR2 LQKENI come from the germline V gene. V dropped 1 base and J dropped 3; count of bases not matched to a gene: 11. The CDR3 contains 17 residues. CDR3 nucleotide sequence: TGTGCCAGCTCACCACTCCCGGGACAGGATCCTTTCTACGAGCAGTACGTC. Translating it yields CASSPLPGQDPFYEQYV.

At least ten counts were recorded for this clonotype. This chain connects TRBV10-3 to TRBJ2-7; the match to TRBD2 covers 8 bases. This CDR3 is built from 15 residues. V lost 1 base to trimming and J lost 5 bases; unmatched junction nucleotides: 7. Germline V lookup: CDR1 ENHRY, CDR2 SYGVKD. The DNA of the CDR3 is TGTGCCATCAGTGAGTGGGGCGGGGGGCCGCACGAGCAGTACTTC. Translated, it gives CAISEWGGGPHEQYF.

The table lists this clonotype with a few counts. This chain uses TRBV27 with TRBJ1-1; D may be TRBD1 (6 bases). In germline, CDR1 is MNHEY, CDR2 SMNVEV (reference sequence). The CDR3 is 16 residues long. V dropped 2 bases and J dropped 1 base, with 14 bases sitting between them. Here the CDR3 reads CASSLASGTWNTEAFF. The CDR3 DNA reads TGTGCCAGCAGTTTAGCCTCCGGGACATGGAACACTGAAGCTTTCTTT.

This clonotype occurred many times. The chain recombines TRBV4-1 with TRBJ2-1, with D possibly matching TRBD2 (5 bases). CDR3 length equals 15 residues. Germline CDR1 reads MGHRA; CDR2 reads YSYEKL. The germline V and J ends were trimmed by 4 bases and 6 bases, with 16 bases remaining between them. The chain's CDR3 is CASSLTNGLINEQFF. The CDR3 region has the DNA TGCGCCAGCAGCCTCACAAACGGACTGATCAATGAGCAGTTCTTC.

This clonotype was seen many times. This chain links TRBV12-3 or TRBV12-4 with TRBJ2-3; D not certain. The V gene lost 6 bases and the J gene lost 0 bases, with 16 bases spanning the gap. The CDR3 is 16 residues long. DNA of the CDR3: TGTGCCAGCAGCTTTGAGACCCTCGGTAGCACAGATACGCAGTATTTT. It yields the protein CASSFETLGSTDTQYF.

The J gene is TRBJ2-1, the V gene TRBV7-9; TRBD2 might be the D (6 bases). V lost 3 bases, J lost 3 bases, and 12 bases lay in between. CDR1 is SEHNR, CDR2 FQNEAQ, per germline (reference sequence). The CDR3 is 15 residues long. The CDR3 DNA sequence: TGTGCCAGCAGCTTGATCGCGGGAATCTACAATGAGCAGTTCTTC. It yields the protein CASSLIAGIYNEQFF.

This clonotype was detected ten times or more. The genes are TRBV6-5 and TRBJ2-1, with unresolved D. CDR3 length: 15 amino acids. Trimming pared 6 bases from V and 2 bases from J, leaving 14 bases between. Germline CDR1 is MNHEY and CDR2 is SVGAGI. CDR3 amino acids: CASRTRLLTYNEQFF. CDR3 nucleotide sequence: TGTGCCAGCAGAACTCGGCTACTAACCTACAATGAGCAGTTCTTC.

This clonotype was seen only a few times. The V call is TRBV6-1, the J call TRBJ1-1, with TRBD1 matching 7 bases. J lost 7 bases, V lost 5 bases, and 13 bases had no gene match. The CDR3 sequence is 15 residues long. Germline-derived CDR1 and CDR2 are MNHNS and SASEGT. CDR3 DNA: TGTGCCAGCAGTCAACTACCGATCTCAGGGGGTGAAGCTTTCTTT. Its translation is CASSQLPISGGEAFF.

This chain connects TRBV5-1 to TRBJ1-3; D is undetermined. Trimming pared 8 bases from V and 0 bases from J, leaving 15 bases between. In germline, CDR1 is SGHRS, CDR2 YFSETQ. This CDR3 spans 15 amino acids. The CDR3 nucleotides read TGCGCCAGTCCGAGCGGCGGGAACTCTGGAAACACCATATATTTT. Protein sequence: CASPSGGNSGNTIYF.

The sample holds many counts of this clonotype. This chain links TRBV12-3 or TRBV12-4 with TRBJ2-3, with 10 bases identical to TRBD2. This CDR3 contains 15 residues. Unmatched junction bases numbered 0, after V lost 3 bases and J lost 0 bases. In nucleotides, the CDR3 is TGTGCCAGCAGTTTTAGCGGGGGGAGCACAGATACGCAGTATTTT. It specifies CASSFSGGSTDTQYF.

The V call is TRBV19, the J call TRBJ2-2; D possibly matches TRBD1 or TRBD2 (5 bases each). Trimming stripped 7 bases from V and 0 bases from J, with 18 bases between. CDR1 is LNHDA and CDR2 is SQIVND in the germline V gene (reference sequence). The CDR3 consists of 17 residues. The CDR3 DNA reads TGTGCCAGTACCAAACATACGGGGCCTGCGAACACCGGGGAGCTGTTTTTT. Protein product: CASTKHTGPANTGELFF.

This clonotype was seen a few times. The chain employs TRBV29-1 and TRBJ2-5, with a possible D match to TRBD2 (7 bases). CDR3 size: 13 residues. Trimming pared 4 bases from V and 4 bases from J, leaving 13 bases between. Germline V lookup: CDR1 SQVTM, CDR2 ANQGSEA. As DNA, the CDR3 is TGCAGCGTTGCCGGGGGGCCTGGAGAGACCCAGTACTTC. It is translated as CSVAGGPGETQYF.

This clonotype was observed many times. This rearrangement joins TRBV7-3 to TRBJ2-1, with 11 bases fitting TRBD2. Germline V CDR1 and CDR2: SGHTA, FQGTGA. This CDR3 has 15 residues. V was pared by 5 bases and J by 14 bases, with 14 bases of the junction left unmatched. The CDR3 DNA sequence: TGTGCCAGCAGCGTAGCGGGGGGGCCATCCTTTCTGGAGTTCTTC. It encodes CASSVAGGPSFLEFF.

V is TRBV13 and J is TRBJ2-2; perhaps TRBD2 as D (5 bases). This CDR3 is 13 amino acids long. The germline V and J ends were trimmed by 5 bases and 7 bases, with 11 bases remaining between them. CDR1 is PRHDT, CDR2 FYEKMQ, per germline (reference sequence). The CDR3 sequence: CASSRGPGGELFF. The DNA for the CDR3 is TGTGCCAGCAGCCGCGGGCCCGGCGGGGAGCTGTTTTTT.